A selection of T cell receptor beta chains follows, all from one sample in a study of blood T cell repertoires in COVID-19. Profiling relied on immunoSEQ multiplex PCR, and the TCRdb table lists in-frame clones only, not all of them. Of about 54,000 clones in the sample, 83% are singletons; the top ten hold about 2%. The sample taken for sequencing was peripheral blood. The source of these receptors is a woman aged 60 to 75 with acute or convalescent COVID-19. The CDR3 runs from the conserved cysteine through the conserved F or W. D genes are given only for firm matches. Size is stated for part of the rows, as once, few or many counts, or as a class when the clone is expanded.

DNA: TGTGCCAGCAGCAAATCTGGGGGCTTGAACACTGAAGCTTTCTTT
CDR3: CASSKSGGLNTEAFF
D: -
V: TRBV7-6
J: TRBJ1-1
size: few

DNA: TGTGCCAGCAGCAGACACTCGAACACTGAAGCTTTCTTT
CDR3: CASSRHSNTEAFF
D: -
V: TRBV25-1
J: TRBJ1-1
size: -

DNA: TGTGCCAGTAGTGAAGGGGTCTCCTATAATTCACCCCTCCACTTT
CDR3: CASSEGVSYNSPLHF
D: -
V: TRBV19
J: TRBJ1-6
size: once

DNA: TGTGCCAGCAGTTACTCGAGGGAAGGAGGCTACACCTTC
CDR3: CASSYSREGGYTF
D: -
V: TRBV6-2/TRBV6-3
J: TRBJ1-2
size: -

DNA: TGCGCCAGCAGCCAAGTCGGAGGGGCGCCGGGTCAGCCCCAGCATTTT
CDR3: CASSQVGGAPGQPQHF
D: -
V: TRBV4-1
J: TRBJ1-5
size: -

DNA: TGTGCCAGTAGAATCCGGGGACTCAACTCCAATGAGCAGTTCTTC
CDR3: CASRIRGLNSNEQFF
D: -
V: TRBV19
J: TRBJ2-1
size: -

DNA: TGTGCCAGCAGCCCTAGGACAGGGGTCCTTCGCACTGAAGCTTTCTTT
CDR3: CASSPRTGVLRTEAFF
D: TRBD1
V: TRBV7-9
J: TRBJ1-1
size: -

DNA: TGTGCCAGCAGCTTATTCGGGGGAGAAGATACGCAGTATTTT
CDR3: CASSLFGGEDTQYF
D: -
V: TRBV7-9
J: TRBJ2-3
size: -

DNA: TGCAGCGTTGTCTTCGACAGCTACGAGCAGTACTTC
CDR3: CSVVFDSYEQYF
D: -
V: TRBV29-1
J: TRBJ2-7
size: -

DNA: TGCAGTGCTAGTGAGGGGCCCTATGGCTACACCTTC
CDR3: CSASEGPYGYTF
D: -
V: TRBV20-1
J: TRBJ1-2
size: -

DNA: TGTGCCAGCAGCCCCCCCGGGGGGATACGGGGCTACACCTTC
CDR3: CASSPPGGIRGYTF
D: -
V: TRBV6-6
J: TRBJ1-2
size: -

DNA: TGTGCCAGCAGCTTGATGACAGGGGAAGTACACGAGCAGTACTTC
CDR3: CASSLMTGEVHEQYF
D: TRBD1
V: TRBV5-4
J: TRBJ2-7
size: -

DNA: TGTGCCAGTAGTAGACTAGCGGGATTCTACGAGCAGTACTTC
CDR3: CASSRLAGFYEQYF
D: TRBD2
V: TRBV19
J: TRBJ2-7
size: -

DNA: TGTGCCAGCAGCTTAGTTCAGGGCAGCGAGCAGTACTTC
CDR3: CASSLVQGSEQYF
D: -
V: TRBV11-2
J: TRBJ2-7
size: -

DNA: TGTGCCAGCTCACCCTCACATGCCTACGAGCAGTACTTC
CDR3: CASSPSHAYEQYF
D: -
V: TRBV18
J: TRBJ2-7
size: -

DNA: TGTGCCAGCAGCGTCCGAAGCGGGAGGGCCTACGAGCAGTACTTC
CDR3: CASSVRSGRAYEQYF
D: TRBD2
V: TRBV9
J: TRBJ2-7
size: -

DNA: TGTGCCAGCAGCCTCGCCTCCGGGACAGGGAGGACCGGGGAGCTGTTTTTT
CDR3: CASSLASGTGRTGELFF
D: TRBD1
V: TRBV7-9
J: TRBJ2-2
size: -

DNA: TGTGCCAGCCTCCGGGAACAACGCAATCAGCCCCAGCATTTT
CDR3: CASLREQRNQPQHF
D: -
V: TRBV6-6
J: TRBJ1-5
size: once

DNA: TGCAGCGTTGAAACGACCGGGACAGGGGCCCTTGGCTACACCTTC
CDR3: CSVETTGTGALGYTF
D: TRBD1
V: TRBV29-1
J: TRBJ1-2
size: few

DNA: TGCGCCAGCAGCTTGGGCTCCGCGGGGTCATACACTGAAGCTTTCTTT
CDR3: CASSLGSAGSYTEAFF
D: -
V: TRBV5-1
J: TRBJ1-1
size: -

DNA: TGCAGCGTATGGACGACTAGCGGGGTCACAGATACGCAGTATTTT
CDR3: CSVWTTSGVTDTQYF
D: TRBD2
V: TRBV29-1
J: TRBJ2-3
size: -

DNA: TGTGCCTGGAGTCCGACAAAATCACCCCTCCACTTT
CDR3: CAWSPTKSPLHF
D: -
V: TRBV30
J: TRBJ1-6
size: -

DNA: TGTGCCAGTAGTATGGCCAGGAACTACGAGCAGTACTTC
CDR3: CASSMARNYEQYF
D: -
V: TRBV19
J: TRBJ2-7
size: -

DNA: TGTGCCAGCAGTGAGACGGGGGAGGTAAGGTTCTTC
CDR3: CASSETGEVRFF
D: -
V: TRBV6-1
J: TRBJ2-1
size: -

DNA: TGTGCCAGCAGCGAACAAGCGGGGGGGTTCAATGAGCAGTTCTTC
CDR3: CASSEQAGGFNEQFF
D: TRBD2
V: TRBV7-3
J: TRBJ2-1
size: -

DNA: TGTGCCACCAGCAGAGACCGGGACAGGAACTATGGCTACACCTTC
CDR3: CATSRDRDRNYGYTF
D: TRBD1
V: TRBV15
J: TRBJ1-2
size: -

DNA: TGCAGTGCTAGTCCGGGGGGGAACACTGAAGCTTTCTTT
CDR3: CSASPGGNTEAFF
D: -
V: TRBV20-1
J: TRBJ1-1
size: -

DNA: TGTGCCAGCAGCGTTCTTGGAGGAAAACTGTTTTTT
CDR3: CASSVLGGKLFF
D: -
V: TRBV9
J: TRBJ1-4
size: -

DNA: TGTGCCAGCAGTGAGCAGGGCAGGGGCCTCGATGGCTACACCTTC
CDR3: CASSEQGRGLDGYTF
D: -
V: TRBV2
J: TRBJ1-2
size: -

DNA: TGTGCCAGCAGTTCACCGACAGATTTAGGACCCCGGGACAGCTTC
CDR3: CASSSPTDLGPRDSF
D: TRBD1
V: TRBV28
J: TRBJ1-2
size: -

DNA: TGCGCCAGCAGCCAAGATAGGGACCGAGCGGGGGTGAGCACAGATACGCAGTATTTT
CDR3: CASSQDRDRAGVSTDTQYF
D: TRBD2
V: TRBV4-1
J: TRBJ2-3
size: -

DNA: TGTGCCAGCAGCGAACCAGGGCTGACTGAAGCTTTCTTT
CDR3: CASSEPGLTEAFF
D: -
V: TRBV9
J: TRBJ1-1
size: -